Listed here are 29 T cell receptor beta chains from one sample, sequenced in a study of regulatory T cells in long-lasting Graves disease. The time point here: newly diagnosed GD, antithyroid drugs for less than 3 months. From PBMCs, RNA was extracted and then used to make the TCR library. iRepertoire HTBI primers and Arm-PCR of CDR3 regions built TCR beta libraries. TCRdb re-derived calls from the multiplex PCR reads in MiXCR, one entry per CDR3 protein. The data show about 220,000 distinct CDR3 sequences, with about 16% seen just once and around 20% held by the top ten. The input for sequencing was peripheral blood mononuclear cells (PBMCs), taken at new diagnosis, from a patient treated with antithyroid drugs. These receptors were collected from a female donor with Graves disease.

This rearrangement joins TRBV9 to TRBJ2-1; maybe TRBD1 (5 bases). V was pared by 0 bases and J by 5 bases, with 9 bases between. CDR1 and CDR2 (germline): SGDLS, YYNGEE. This CDR3 spans 14 amino acids. In nucleotides, the CDR3 is TGTGCCAGCAGCGTAGAAAGGGGCCACAATGAGCAGTTCTTC. It is translated as CASSVERGHNEQFF.

This clonotype was seen repeatedly, ten times or more. The V call is TRBV7-9, the J call TRBJ2-5; TRBD1 aligns across 9 bases. Germline CDR1 SEHNR, CDR2 FQNEAQ (reference sequence). V was clipped by 6 bases and J by 4 bases; unmatched bases: 6. The CDR3 runs 14 residues. The CDR3 region is CASRPTGGSETQYF. The CDR3 DNA sequence: TGTGCCAGCAGACCTACAGGGGGCTCAGAGACCCAGTACTTC.

This clonotype was counted a few times. V gene TRBV4-3 combines with J gene TRBJ1-1; D possibly corresponds to TRBD1 (6 bases). V was shortened by 0 bases and J by 9 bases, with 8 bases between the two germline ends. Germline V gene sequence: CDR1 LGHNA, CDR2 YSLEER. This CDR3 region has 12 residues. As DNA, the CDR3 is TGCGCCAGCAGCCAAGAAACAGGGAAAGCTTTCTTT. This translates into CASSQETGKAFF.

On this clonotype itself: A much bigger clone sits one base away, suggesting this may be a read error. The rearrangement joins TRBV19 to TRBJ2-1, with 9 positions matching TRBD2. Looked up from germline, CDR1 is LNHDA and CDR2 is SQIVND (reference sequence). This CDR3 region has 17 residues. This chain's CDR3 is CASRIVAGGESYNEQFF. Written as DNA, the CDR3 is TGTGCCAGTAGAATAGTGGCGGGAGGGGAATCGTACAATGAGCAGTTCTTC. Drawing the rest from reference TRBV19 and TRBJ2-1, the complete variable domain is DGGITQSPKYLFRKEGQNVTLSCEQNLNHDAMYWYRQDPGQGLRLIYYSQIVNDFQKGDIAEGYSVSREKKESFPLTVTSAQKNPTAFYLCASRIVAGGESYNEQFFGPGTRLTVL.

This clonotype appeared many times. V gene TRBV28 combines with J gene TRBJ2-5; 10 positions agree with TRBD2. After removal of 7 bases from V and 3 bases from J, the junction contained 11 bases not matched to a gene. Germline lookup yields CDR1 MDHEN and CDR2 SYDVKM. The CDR3 is made up of 16 amino acids. The CDR3 region has the DNA TGTGCCAGCACACTTAGCGGGAGGTTGGGTAAAGAGACCCAGTACTTC. As protein: CASTLSGRLGKETQYF.

This clonotype was seen a handful of times. The gene calls are TRBV6-2 or TRBV6-3 and TRBJ2-3; TRBD2 matches at 7 bases. CDR3 length equals 18 residues. V trimming: 5 bases; J trimming: 5 bases; junction bases outside the gene matches: 19. Per germline, CDR1 MNHEY and CDR2 SVGEGT. In DNA form, the CDR3 reads TGTGCCAGCAGTGAATACGGGAGGCTGAATGACCGAAGAGATACGCAGTATTTT. Protein: CASSEYGRLNDRRDTQYF.

The sample holds a few counts of this clonotype. The chain links TRBV7-6 to TRBJ1-1; 8 nucleotides agree with TRBD1. Germline values: CDR1 SGHVS, CDR2 FNYEAQ. The CDR3 covers 14 residues. V trimming: 5 bases; J trimming: 10 bases; junction bases outside the gene matches: 12. CDR3 loop: CASSPQGAPTRAFF. Written as DNA, the CDR3 is TGTGCCAGCAGCCCCCAGGGGGCCCCTACCCGAGCTTTCTTT.

This clonotype appeared many times. The chain combines TRBV12-3 or TRBV12-4 with TRBJ1-5; D might be TRBD1 (5 bases). This CDR3 has 17 amino acids. Trimming stripped 0 bases from V and 4 bases from J, with 16 bases between. The CDR3 is CASSLATGGNFNQPQHF. The DNA of the CDR3 is TGTGCCAGCAGTTTAGCAACCGGGGGGAATTTTAATCAGCCCCAGCATTTT.

Many counts were recorded for this clonotype. This chain links TRBV6-5 with TRBJ2-5; D is undetermined. The V and J ends lost 0 bases and 9 bases respectively, with 8 bases between them. The germline V gene encodes CDR1 MNHEY and CDR2 SVGAGI. The CDR3 is made up of 12 amino acids. The CDR3 spells CASSYSKVAQYF. CDR3 in DNA: TGTGCCAGCAGTTACTCGAAGGTGGCCCAGTACTTC.

In its sample, this clonotype was seen many times. The rearrangement links TRBV20-1 to TRBJ2-5, with 7 bases matching TRBD2. The CDR3 sequence is 16 residues long. V gave up 3 bases and J gave up 2 bases; unmatched junction bases: 12. Germline CDR1 and CDR2: DFQATT and SNEGSKA (reference sequence). The CDR3, as DNA: TGCAGTGCTAGGGACTTCTATAGCGGGCTACAAGAGACCCAGTACTTC. Amino acid sequence: CSARDFYSGLQETQYF.

This clonotype appeared many times. This chain uses TRBV9 with TRBJ2-3; D is undetermined. The V end was cut by 2 bases, the J end by 1 base, with 11 bases between. Germline V CDR1 and CDR2: SGDLS, YYNGEE. CDR3 size: 15 residues. The CDR3 DNA is TGTGCCAGCAGCGTGACACCTTCACGCACAGATACGCAGTATTTT. It codes for CASSVTPSRTDTQYF.

There are many counts of this clonotype. This rearrangement joins TRBV6-1 to TRBJ1-5; 8 bases map to TRBD1. V shed 4 bases, J shed 0 bases, and the junction held 5 bases outside the gene matches. The germline V gene encodes CDR1 MNHNS and CDR2 SASEGT. The CDR3 runs 16 residues. CDR3 nucleotides: TGTGCCAGCAGTGCCGGACAGGGTTATAGCAATCAGCCCCAGCATTTT. Translating gives CASSAGQGYSNQPQHF.

This clonotype came up many times. The chain couples TRBV24-1 to TRBJ2-1; 9 bases agree with TRBD1. This CDR3 comprises 15 residues. Germline CDR1 KGHDR, CDR2 SFDVKD. J gave up 4 bases and V 6 bases, and 6 bases lay outside the gene matches. For the CDR3, the DNA is TGTGCCACCAGTAGGGGGACAGGGTTTTACAATGAGCAGTTCTTC. Translation gives CATSRGTGFYNEQFF.

This clonotype was seen at least ten times. The chain is built from TRBV6-1 and TRBJ2-7, with TRBD1 matching 9 bases. Germline V gene lookup returns CDR1 MNHNS and CDR2 SASEGT. The junction had 9 bases not matched to a gene; V was cut back by 6 bases and J by 3 bases. This CDR3 is 15 amino acids long. CDR3 sequence: CASRTGQGIRYEQYF. In DNA, the CDR3 is TGTGCCAGCAGGACGGGACAGGGTATTCGCTACGAGCAGTACTTC.

The table lists this clonotype with many counts. The rearrangement links TRBV6-2 or TRBV6-3 to TRBJ2-2, with D perhaps TRBD2 (6 bases). With 3 bases removed from V and 3 bases from J, the gap between germline ends came to 17 bases. The V gene's germline CDR1 is MNHEY and CDR2 SVGEGT. CDR3 length: 17 residues. Here the CDR3 reads CASSYLSMVADTGELFF. The CDR3 DNA reads TGTGCCAGCAGTTATCTTTCAATGGTAGCGGACACCGGGGAGCTGTTTTTT.

This clonotype was detected ten times or more. The V gene is TRBV7-9, the J gene TRBJ1-1; D is unclear. The V gene lost 7 bases and the J gene lost 1 base, with 13 bases spanning the gap. Germline assignment: CDR1 SEHNR and CDR2 FQNEAQ (reference sequence). The CDR3 sequence is 14 residues long. The CDR3 is CASNAAGENTEAFF. DNA for the CDR3: TGTGCCAGCAACGCAGCGGGTGAGAACACTGAAGCTTTCTTT.

V is TRBV6-2 or TRBV6-3 and J is TRBJ1-5, with TRBD1 matching over 8 bases. This CDR3 comprises 16 residues. The germline gives CDR1 MNHEY, CDR2 SVGEGT. After removal of 10 bases from V and 0 bases from J, the junction contained 11 bases not matched to a gene. The CDR3 region has the DNA TGTGCCACCAATACAGGGGGGACGGATAGCAATCAGCCCCAGCATTTT. Translation gives CATNTGGTDSNQPQHF.

This clonotype occurred many times. The chain carries TRBV7-6 and TRBJ2-7; D not certain. The V and J ends lost 4 bases and 4 bases respectively, with 14 bases between them. CDR3 size: 14 residues. Per germline, CDR1 SGHVS and CDR2 FNYEAQ. In DNA, the CDR3 is TGTGCCAGCAGCTCGAACGGTGGTTTATACGAGCAGTACTTC. Its translation: CASSSNGGLYEQYF. The full variable domain, in which reference TRBV7-6 and TRBJ2-7 provide the parts outside the CDR3, is GAGVSQSPRYKVTKRGQDVALRCDPISGHVSLYWYRQALGQGPEFLTYFNYEAQQDKSGLPNDRFSAERPEGSISTLTIQRTEQRDSAMYRCASSSNGGLYEQYFGPGTRLTVT.

The sample holds many counts of this clonotype. The chain joins TRBV4-3 to TRBJ1-3; D unresolved. The CDR3 loop spans 13 amino acids. CDR1 and CDR2 (germline): LGHNA, YSLEER. Trimming removed 0 bases at V and 8 bases at J, with 8 bases between. The CDR3 reads CASSQDLGHTIYF. CDR3 sequence (DNA): TGCGCCAGCAGCCAAGATCTAGGTCACACCATATATTTT.

This clonotype was seen many times. This chain links TRBV12-3 or TRBV12-4 with TRBJ2-7; a possible D gene is TRBD1 (6 bases). V lost 2 bases and J lost 5, with 13 bases in between. The CDR3 spans 14 residues. CDR3 sequence reads: CASSLLGRDNEQYF. CDR3 sequence (DNA): TGTGCCAGCAGTTTACTTGGCAGGGACAACGAGCAGTACTTC.

This clonotype has at least ten counts. The chain carries TRBV20-1 and TRBJ2-1; 10 positions agree with TRBD2. This CDR3 contains 14 residues. V lost 5 bases to trimming and J lost 7 bases; unmatched junction nucleotides: 8. Germline V CDR1 and CDR2: DFQATT, SNEGSKA (reference sequence). The CDR3 here is CSAPPGLAMNEQFF. CDR3 coding DNA: TGCAGTGCTCCCCCGGGACTAGCGATGAATGAGCAGTTCTTC.

The CDR3 is CASSGRPGQGWDEQFF. DNA of the CDR3: TGTGCCAGCAGCGGTCGGCCGGGACAGGGGTGGGATGAGCAGTTCTTC. The rearrangement links TRBV2 to TRBJ2-1; 10 nucleotides agree with TRBD1. In germline, CDR1 is SNHLY, CDR2 FYNNEI. The CDR3 has 16 residues. Losses at the gene ends were 6 bases for V and 8 bases for J; bases not matched to a gene: 13. Combining the CDR3 with reference TRBV2 and TRBJ2-1 gives the whole variable domain EPEVTQTPSHQVTQMGQEVILRCVPISNHLYFYWYRQILGQKVEFLVSFYNNEISEKSEIFDDQFSVERPDGSNFTLKIRSTKLEDSAMYFCASSGRPGQGWDEQFFGPGTRLTVL.

This clonotype was counted ten times or more. The V gene is TRBV7-9, the J gene TRBJ1-1; no clear D. The V end was cut by 3 bases, the J end by 6 bases, with 8 bases between. The CDR3 extends over 12 amino acids. Germline V gene sequence: CDR1 SEHNR, CDR2 FQNEAQ (reference sequence). For the CDR3, the DNA is TGTGCCAGCAGCTTTGGTATCGCTGAAGCTTTCTTT. It translates to CASSFGIAEAFF.

This clonotype showed up many times. The chain recombines TRBV18 with TRBJ2-5, with D unresolved. This CDR3 is 13 amino acids long. From germline, CDR1 is KGHSH and CDR2 LQKENI. The ends were cut back, 1 base at V and 2 bases at J, with 5 bases in the middle. The chain's CDR3 is CASSPQLQETQYF. The CDR3 nucleotides are TGTGCCAGCTCACCACAACTACAAGAGACCCAGTACTTC.

The table lists this clonotype with many counts. V is TRBV11-2 and J is TRBJ2-2; TRBD2 aligns across 11 bases. This CDR3 region has 15 residues. Germline values: CDR1 SGHAT, CDR2 FQNNGV. The J segment lost 5 bases and the V segment lost 5 bases, leaving 4 bases of the junction unmatched. CDR3 protein: CASSRSSGRTGELFF. As DNA, the CDR3 is TGTGCCAGCAGCCGTTCTAGCGGGAGGACCGGGGAGCTGTTTTTT.

This clonotype was seen at least ten times. The genes are TRBV6-2 or TRBV6-3 and TRBJ2-5, with D possibly being TRBD2 (5 bases). CDR3 length: 13 residues. From germline, CDR1 is MNHEY and CDR2 SVGEGT. V gave up 5 bases and J gave up 4 bases, with 11 bases separating them. The CDR3 loop is CASSHRLTETQYF. The CDR3 DNA reads TGTGCCAGCAGTCACCGACTAACAGAGACCCAGTACTTC.

This chain links TRBV2 with TRBJ2-3; a possible D gene is TRBD2 (5 bases). The ends were cut back, 3 bases at V and 6 bases at J, with 16 bases in the middle. The germline V gene has CDR1 SNHLY and CDR2 FYNNEI. This CDR3 contains 15 residues. CDR3 nucleotide sequence: TGTGCCAGCAGTGAGCTAGCTGAAATAGGGGATACGCAGTATTTT. It encodes CASSELAEIGDTQYF.

This clonotype was counted at least ten times. This sequence joins TRBV30 and TRBJ1-2; no clear D gene. V was clipped by 4 bases and J by 0 bases, with 15 bases between them. The CDR3 extends over 15 amino acids. The germline V gene has CDR1 GTSNPN and CDR2 SVGIG (reference sequence). The CDR3 DNA follows: TGTGCCTGGATTGGAGATGGATCCCCTAACTATGGCTACACCTTC. It is translated as CAWIGDGSPNYGYTF.

This clonotype turned up a few times. The chain has TRBV7-3 and TRBJ2-5, with D unclear. The CDR3 runs 13 residues. Trimming cost V 1 base and J 4 bases, with 7 bases left between them. The V gene's germline CDR1 is SGHTA and CDR2 FQGTGA. Here the CDR3 DNA reads TGTGCCAGCAGCTTAAATGTGGGAGAGACCCAGTACTTC. This sequence encodes CASSLNVGETQYF.